This TCR beta chain appears in the sequencing data of a study of cytomegalovirus exposure and HLA in healthy donors. 60 Vbeta and 13 Jbeta primers were used in PCR. Generated by immunoSEQ multiplex PCR, the TCRdb table keeps only in-frame clones and is missing some. The sample has roughly 170,000 clones; 75% to 85% are singletons. This clone has just one count. V was clipped by 3 bases and J by 3 bases, with 3 bases between them. This CDR3 has 12 residues. Germline V gene lookup returns CDR1 LNHDA and CDR2 SQIVND (reference sequence). The TCR sequence derives from a boy under 18 in good health and CMV-seronegative. The sequenced sample consisted of PBMCs. This chain joins TRBV19 and TRBJ1-5; D uncertain. CDR3 in DNA: TGTGCCAGTAGTATCAACAATCAGCCCCAGCATTTT. Translation: CASSINNQPQHF. Filled out from reference TRBV19 and TRBJ1-5, the complete variable domain reads DGGITQSPKYLFRKEGQNVTLSCEQNLNHDAMYWYRQDPGQGLRLIYYSQIVNDFQKGDIAEGYSVSREKKESFPLTVTSAQKNPTAFYLCASSINNQPQHFGDGTRLSIL.